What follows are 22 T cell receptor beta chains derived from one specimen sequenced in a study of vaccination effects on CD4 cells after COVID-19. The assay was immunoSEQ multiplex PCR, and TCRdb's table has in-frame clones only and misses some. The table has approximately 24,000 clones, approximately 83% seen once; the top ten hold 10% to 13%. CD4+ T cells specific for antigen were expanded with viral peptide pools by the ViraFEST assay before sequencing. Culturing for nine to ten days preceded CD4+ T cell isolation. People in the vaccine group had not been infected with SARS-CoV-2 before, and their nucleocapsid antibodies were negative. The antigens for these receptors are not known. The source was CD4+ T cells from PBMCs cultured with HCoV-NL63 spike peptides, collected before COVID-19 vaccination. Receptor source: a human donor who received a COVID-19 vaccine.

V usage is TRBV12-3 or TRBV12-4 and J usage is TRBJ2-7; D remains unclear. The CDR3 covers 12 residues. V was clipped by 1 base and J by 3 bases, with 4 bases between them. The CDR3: CASSLEIYEQYF. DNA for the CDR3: TGTGCCAGCAGTTTAGAGATCTACGAGCAGTACTTC.

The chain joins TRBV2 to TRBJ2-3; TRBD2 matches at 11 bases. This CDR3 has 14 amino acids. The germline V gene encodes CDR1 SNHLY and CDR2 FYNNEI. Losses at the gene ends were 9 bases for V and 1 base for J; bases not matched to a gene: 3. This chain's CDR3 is CARTSGIGTDTQYF. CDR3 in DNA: TGTGCCAGGACTAGCGGGATCGGCACAGATACGCAGTATTTT.

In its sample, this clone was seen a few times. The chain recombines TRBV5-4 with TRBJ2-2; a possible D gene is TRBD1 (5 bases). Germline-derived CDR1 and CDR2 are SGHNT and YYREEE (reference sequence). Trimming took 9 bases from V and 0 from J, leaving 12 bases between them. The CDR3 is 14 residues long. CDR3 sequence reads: CATAGMANTGELFF. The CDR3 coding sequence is TGTGCCACCGCAGGGATGGCGAACACCGGGGAGCTGTTTTTT.

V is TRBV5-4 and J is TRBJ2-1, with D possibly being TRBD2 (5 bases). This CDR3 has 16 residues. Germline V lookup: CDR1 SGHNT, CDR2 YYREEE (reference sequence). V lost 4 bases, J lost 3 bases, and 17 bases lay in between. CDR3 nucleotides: TGTGCCAGCAGCCTACGGGGTACAACAAGCTACAATGAGCAGTTCTTC. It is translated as CASSLRGTTSYNEQFF.

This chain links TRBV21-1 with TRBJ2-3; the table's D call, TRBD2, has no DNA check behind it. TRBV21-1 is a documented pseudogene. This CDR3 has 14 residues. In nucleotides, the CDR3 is TGTGCCAGCAGCAAAGCGTCGAGACTAGATATACAGTATTTT. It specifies CASSKASRLDIQYF.

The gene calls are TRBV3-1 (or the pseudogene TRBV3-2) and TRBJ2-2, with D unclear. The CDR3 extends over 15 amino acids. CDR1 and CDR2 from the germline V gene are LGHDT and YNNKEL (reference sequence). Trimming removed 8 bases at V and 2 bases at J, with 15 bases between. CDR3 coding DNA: TGTGCCAGCGCTCTTGGGTGGGGTAACACCGGGGAGCTGTTTTTT. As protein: CASALGWGNTGELFF.

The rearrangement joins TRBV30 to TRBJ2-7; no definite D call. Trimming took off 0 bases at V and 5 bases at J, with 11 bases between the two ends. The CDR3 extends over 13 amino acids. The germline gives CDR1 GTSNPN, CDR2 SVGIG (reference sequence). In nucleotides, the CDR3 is TGTGCCTGGAGTGTAAACTATGTGGACGAGCAGTACTTC. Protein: CAWSVNYVDEQYF.

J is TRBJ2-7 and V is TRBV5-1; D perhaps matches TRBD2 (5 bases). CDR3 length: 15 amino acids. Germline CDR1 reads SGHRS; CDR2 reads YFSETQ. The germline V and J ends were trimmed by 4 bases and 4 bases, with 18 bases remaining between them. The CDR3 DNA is TGCGCCAGCAGCCCCGGAGTGAGGGCCGGGTACGAGCAGTACTTC. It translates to CASSPGVRAGYEQYF.

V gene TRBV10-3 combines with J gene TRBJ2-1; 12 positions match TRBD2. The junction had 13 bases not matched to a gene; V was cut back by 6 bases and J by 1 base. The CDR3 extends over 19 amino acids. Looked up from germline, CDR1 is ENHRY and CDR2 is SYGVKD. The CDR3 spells CAISETSGSPSGSYNEQFF. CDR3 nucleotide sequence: TGTGCCATCAGCGAGACTAGCGGGAGTCCTAGTGGATCCTACAATGAGCAGTTCTTC.

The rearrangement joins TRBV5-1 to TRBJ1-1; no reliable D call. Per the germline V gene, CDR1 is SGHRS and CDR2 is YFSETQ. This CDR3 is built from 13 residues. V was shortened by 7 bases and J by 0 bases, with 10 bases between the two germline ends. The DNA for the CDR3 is TGCGCCAGCGCTGAGTCCCTGAACACTGAAGCTTTCTTT. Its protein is CASAESLNTEAFF.

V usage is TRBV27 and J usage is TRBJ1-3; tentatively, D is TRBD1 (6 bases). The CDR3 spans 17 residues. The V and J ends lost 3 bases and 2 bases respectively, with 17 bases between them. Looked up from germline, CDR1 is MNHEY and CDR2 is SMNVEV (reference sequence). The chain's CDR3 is CASSLGGPIVPGNTIYF. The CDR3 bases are TGTGCCAGCAGTTTGGGGGGCCCCATAGTACCTGGAAACACCATATATTTT.

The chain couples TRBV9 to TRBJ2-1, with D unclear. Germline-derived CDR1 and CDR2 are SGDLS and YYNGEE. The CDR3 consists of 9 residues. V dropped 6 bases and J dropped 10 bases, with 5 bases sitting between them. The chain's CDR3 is CASNDEQFF. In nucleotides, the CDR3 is TGTGCCAGCAACGACGAGCAGTTCTTC.

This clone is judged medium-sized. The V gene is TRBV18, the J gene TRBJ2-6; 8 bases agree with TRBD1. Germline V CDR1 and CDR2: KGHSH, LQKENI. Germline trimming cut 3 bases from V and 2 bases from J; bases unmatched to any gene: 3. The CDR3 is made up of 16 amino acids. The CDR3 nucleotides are TGTGCCAGCTCACCCCAGGGGGCAGCTGGGGCCAACGTCCTGACTTTC. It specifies CASSPQGAAGANVLTF.

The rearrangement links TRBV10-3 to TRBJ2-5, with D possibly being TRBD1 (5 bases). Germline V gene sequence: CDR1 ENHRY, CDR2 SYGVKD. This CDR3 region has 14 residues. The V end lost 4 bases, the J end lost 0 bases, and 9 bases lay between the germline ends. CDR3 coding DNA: TGTGCCATCAGTGTAAGGGGTAACCAAGAGACCCAGTACTTC. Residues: CAISVRGNQETQYF.

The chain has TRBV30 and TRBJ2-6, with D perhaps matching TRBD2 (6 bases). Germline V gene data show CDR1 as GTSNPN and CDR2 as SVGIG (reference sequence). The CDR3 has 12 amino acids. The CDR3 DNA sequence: TGTGCTAGGGCGGGAGGGGCCAACGTCCTGACTTTC. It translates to CARAGGANVLTF.

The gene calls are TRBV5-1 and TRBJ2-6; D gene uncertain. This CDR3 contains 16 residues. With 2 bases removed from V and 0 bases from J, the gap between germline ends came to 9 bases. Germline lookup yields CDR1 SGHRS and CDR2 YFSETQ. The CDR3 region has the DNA TGCGCCAGCAGCTTTGGCACAAGCTCTGGGGCCAACGTCCTGACTTTC. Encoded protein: CASSFGTSSGANVLTF.

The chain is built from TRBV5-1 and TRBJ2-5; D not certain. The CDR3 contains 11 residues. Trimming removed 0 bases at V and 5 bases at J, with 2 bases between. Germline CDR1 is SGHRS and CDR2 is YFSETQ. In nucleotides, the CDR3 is TGCGCCAGCAGCTTGGTGGAGACCCAGTACTTC. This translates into CASSLVETQYF.

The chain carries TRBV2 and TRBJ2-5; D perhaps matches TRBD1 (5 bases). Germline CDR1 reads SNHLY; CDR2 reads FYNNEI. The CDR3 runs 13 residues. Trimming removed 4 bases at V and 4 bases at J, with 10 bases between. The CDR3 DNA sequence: TGTGCCAGCAGTGTAATAGGGGTAGAGACCCAGTACTTC. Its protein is CASSVIGVETQYF. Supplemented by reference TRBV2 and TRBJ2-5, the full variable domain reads EPEVTQTPSHQVTQMGQEVILRCVPISNHLYFYWYRQILGQKVEFLVSFYNNEISEKSEIFDDQFSVERPDGSNFTLKIRSTKLEDSAMYFCASSVIGVETQYFGPGTRLLVL.

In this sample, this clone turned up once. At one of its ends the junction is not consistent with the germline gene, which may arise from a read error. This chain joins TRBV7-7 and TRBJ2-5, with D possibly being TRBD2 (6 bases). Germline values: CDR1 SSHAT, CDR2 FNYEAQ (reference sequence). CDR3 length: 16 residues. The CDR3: CASSSIPGTSGESQYF. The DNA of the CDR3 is TGTGCCAGCAGTTCCATCCCGGGGACGTCGGGGGAGAGCCAGTACTTC.

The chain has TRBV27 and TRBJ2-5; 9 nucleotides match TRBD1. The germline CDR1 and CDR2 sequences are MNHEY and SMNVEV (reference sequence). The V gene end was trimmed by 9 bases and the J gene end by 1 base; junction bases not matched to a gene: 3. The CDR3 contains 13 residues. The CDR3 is CARWGQGQETQYF. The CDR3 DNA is TGTGCCAGATGGGGACAGGGCCAAGAGACCCAGTACTTC.

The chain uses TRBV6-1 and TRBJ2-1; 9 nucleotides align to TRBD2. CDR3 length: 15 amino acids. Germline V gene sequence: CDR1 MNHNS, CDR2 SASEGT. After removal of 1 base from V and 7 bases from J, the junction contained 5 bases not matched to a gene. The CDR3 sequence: CASSEDAGGPNEQFF. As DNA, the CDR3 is TGTGCCAGCAGTGAAGATGCGGGAGGGCCGAATGAGCAGTTCTTC.

CDR3 amino acids: CASSQDREGAQTF. The CDR3 DNA sequence: TGCGCCAGCAGCCAAGATCGAGAGGGGGCGCAGACCTTC. This chain uses TRBV4-1 with TRBJ1-2; 7 bases are shared with TRBD1. The germline V gene encodes CDR1 MGHRA and CDR2 YSYEKL. This CDR3 region has 13 residues. The trim removed 0 bases at V and 14 bases at J, leaving 9 bases unmatched.